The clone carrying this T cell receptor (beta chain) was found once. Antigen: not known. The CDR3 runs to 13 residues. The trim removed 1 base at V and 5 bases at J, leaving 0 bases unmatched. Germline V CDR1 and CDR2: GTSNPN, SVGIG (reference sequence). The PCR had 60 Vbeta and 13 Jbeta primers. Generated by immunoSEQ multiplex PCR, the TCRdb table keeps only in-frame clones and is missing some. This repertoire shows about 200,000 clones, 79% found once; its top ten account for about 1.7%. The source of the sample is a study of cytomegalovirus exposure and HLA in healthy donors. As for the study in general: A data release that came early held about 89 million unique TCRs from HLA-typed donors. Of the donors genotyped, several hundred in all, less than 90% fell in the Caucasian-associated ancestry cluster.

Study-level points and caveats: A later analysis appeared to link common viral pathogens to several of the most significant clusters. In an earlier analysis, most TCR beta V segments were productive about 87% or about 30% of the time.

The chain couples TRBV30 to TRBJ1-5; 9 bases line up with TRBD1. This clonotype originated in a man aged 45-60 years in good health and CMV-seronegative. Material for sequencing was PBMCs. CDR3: CAWSGDRDQPQHF. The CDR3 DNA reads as TGTGCCTGGAGTGGGGACAGGGATCAGCCCCAGCATTTT. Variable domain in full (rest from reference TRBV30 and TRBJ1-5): SQTIHQWPATLVQPVGSPLSLECTVEGTSNPNLYWYRQAAGRGLQLLFYSVGIGQISSEVPQNLSASRPQDRQFILSSKKLLLSDSGFYLCAWSGDRDQPQHFGDGTRLSIL.